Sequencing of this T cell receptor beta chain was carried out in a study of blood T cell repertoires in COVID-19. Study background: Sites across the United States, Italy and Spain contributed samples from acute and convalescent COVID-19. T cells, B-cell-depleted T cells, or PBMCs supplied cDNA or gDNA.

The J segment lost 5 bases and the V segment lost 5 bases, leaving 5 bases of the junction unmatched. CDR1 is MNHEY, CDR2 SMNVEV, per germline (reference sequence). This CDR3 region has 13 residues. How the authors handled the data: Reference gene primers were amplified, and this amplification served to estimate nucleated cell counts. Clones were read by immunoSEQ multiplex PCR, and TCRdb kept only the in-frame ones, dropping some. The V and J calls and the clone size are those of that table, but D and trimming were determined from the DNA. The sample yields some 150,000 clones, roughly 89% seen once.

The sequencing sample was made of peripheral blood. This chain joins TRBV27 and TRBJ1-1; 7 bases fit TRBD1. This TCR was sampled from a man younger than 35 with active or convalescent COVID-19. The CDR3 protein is CASSMTGWTEAFF. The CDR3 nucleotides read TGTGCCAGCAGTATGACAGGGTGGACTGAAGCTTTCTTT.